The rows below give T cell receptor beta chains drawn from one sample of a study of T cell responses to AZD1222 COVID-19 vaccine. Assay used: immunoSEQ multiplex PCR; TCRdb lists only in-frame clones, some missing. The data show about 92,000 clones, with approximately 91% seen just once and 22% held by the top ten. The source material was peripheral blood, sampled on day 0 of AZD1222 vaccination. Receptor source: an adult in good health. The CDR3 runs from the conserved cysteine through the conserved F or W. Each record gives: J gene, CDR3 length, V gene, CDR3 protein.

TRBJ2-7	15	TRBV6-5	CASNRDGTTENEQYF
TRBJ1-6	15	TRBV5-1	CASSSQGWGNSPLHF
TRBJ2-3	15	TRBV6-5	CASSYGSIRADTQYF
TRBJ2-6	15	TRBV7-2	CASSPNAAGANVLTF
TRBJ1-2	13	TRBV7-2	CASSPGLNYGYTF
TRBJ2-2	15	TRBV5-1	CASSTTGGNTGELFF
TRBJ2-3	19	TRBV18	CASSPQLAGTSPSTDTQYF
TRBJ2-7	13	TRBV27	CASSLLTGGEQYF
TRBJ2-7	13	TRBV11-2	CASSLTMNYEQYF
TRBJ1-3	17	TRBV6-6	CASSPTSGQRSGNTIYF
TRBJ1-5	14	TRBV6-6	CASSYGSLNQPQHF